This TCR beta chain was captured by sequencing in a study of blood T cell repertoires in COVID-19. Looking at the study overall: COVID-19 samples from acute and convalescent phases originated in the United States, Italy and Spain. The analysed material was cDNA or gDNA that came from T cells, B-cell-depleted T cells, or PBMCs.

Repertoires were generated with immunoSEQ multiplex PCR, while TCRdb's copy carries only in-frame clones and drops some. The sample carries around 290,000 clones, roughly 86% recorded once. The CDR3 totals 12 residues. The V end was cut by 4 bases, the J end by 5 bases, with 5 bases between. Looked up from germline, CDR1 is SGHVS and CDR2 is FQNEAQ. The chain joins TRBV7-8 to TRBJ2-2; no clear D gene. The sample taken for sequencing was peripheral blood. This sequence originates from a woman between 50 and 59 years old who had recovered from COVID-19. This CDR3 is CASSSVTGELFF. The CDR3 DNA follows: TGTGCCAGCAGCTCAGTAACCGGGGAGCTGTTTTTT.